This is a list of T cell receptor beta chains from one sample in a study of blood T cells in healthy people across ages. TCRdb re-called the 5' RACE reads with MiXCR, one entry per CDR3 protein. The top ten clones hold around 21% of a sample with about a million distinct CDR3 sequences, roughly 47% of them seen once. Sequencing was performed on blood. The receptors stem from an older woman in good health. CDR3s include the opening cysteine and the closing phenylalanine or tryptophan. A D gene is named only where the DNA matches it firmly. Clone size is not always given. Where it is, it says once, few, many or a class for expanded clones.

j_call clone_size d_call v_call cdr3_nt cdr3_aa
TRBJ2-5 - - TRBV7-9 TGTGCCAGCAGCTTAAGGACGACCCAGTACTTC CASSLRTTQYF
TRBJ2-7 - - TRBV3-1 TGTGCCAGCAGCCAAGACGCTAAGGGCTGGGACGAGCAGTACTTC CASSQDAKGWDEQYF
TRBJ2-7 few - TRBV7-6 TGTGCCAGCAGCTTAGCGCGCGACTATTCCTACGAGCAGTACTTC CASSLARDYSYEQYF
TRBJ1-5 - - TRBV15 TGTGCCACCAGCCGACTTAATCAGCCCCAGCATTTT CATSRLNQPQHF
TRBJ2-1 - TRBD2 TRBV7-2 TGTGCCAGCAGCCTCACCCTAGCGGCCTCTAATGAGCAGTTCTTC CASSLTLAASNEQFF
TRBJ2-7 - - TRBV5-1 TGCGCCAGCAGCTTGGCCTTAGGGTTGGGCGAGCAGTACTTC CASSLALGLGEQYF
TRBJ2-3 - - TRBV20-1 TGCAGTACTAGAAGGCTCGCCCGGACAGATACGCAGTATTTT CSTRRLARTDTQYF
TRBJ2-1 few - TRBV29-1 TGCAGCGTTGATGTGACGGGAGCGCTCAATGAGCAGTTCTTC CSVDVTGALNEQFF
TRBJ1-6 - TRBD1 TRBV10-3 TGTGCCATCAGTGTGCAGGGGGCCGGCTCACCCCTCCACTTT CAISVQGAGSPLHF
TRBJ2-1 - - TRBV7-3 TGTGCCAGCAGCCTAAACCGCCTACCCCGGGATAACAATGAGCAGTTCTTC CASSLNRLPRDNNEQFF
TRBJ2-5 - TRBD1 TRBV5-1 TGCGCCAGCAGCACACAGGGGAGAGGCCAAGAGACCCAGTACTTC CASSTQGRGQETQYF
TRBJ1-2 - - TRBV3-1 TGTGCCAGCAGCCAACGATACAGCTATGGCTACACCTTC CASSQRYSYGYTF
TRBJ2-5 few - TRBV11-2 TGTGCCAGCAGCTTTTATCAGAGAGATGGTAGGGAGACCCAGTACTTC CASSFYQRDGRETQYF
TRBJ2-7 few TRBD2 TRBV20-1 TGCAGTGCTCGGGACTACCTCTCCTACGAGCAGTACTTC CSARDYLSYEQYF
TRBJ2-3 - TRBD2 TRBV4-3 TGCGCCAGCAGCCAAGAACTAGCGGGAGGTGGAGATACGCAGTATTTT CASSQELAGGGDTQYF
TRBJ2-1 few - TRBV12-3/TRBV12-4 TGTGCCAGCAGTTTTATTGGACTCGCGGTGGAGCAGTTCTTC CASSFIGLAVEQFF
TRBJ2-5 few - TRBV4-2 TGTGCCAGCAGCCGGATGGCCGCTACCGGCCGACAAGAGACCCAGTACTTC CASSRMAATGRQETQYF